This passage covers 8 T cell receptor beta chains from one sample sequenced in a study of regulatory T cells in long-lasting Graves disease. The sample's time point: persistent/refractory GD, antithyroid drugs over 5 years with positive TRAb. Making the TCR library involved RNA that had been extracted from PBMCs. Construction of the TCR beta libraries employed iRepertoire HTBI primers in conjunction with Arm-PCR of CDR3 regions. TCRdb itself ran the multiplex PCR reads through MiXCR, one entry per CDR3 protein. The table records approximately 690,000 distinct CDR3 sequences, approximately 31% of them present only once. The sequencing used peripheral blood mononuclear cells (PBMCs), collected when the disease was refractory, from a patient treated with antithyroid drugs. These receptors were obtained from a female donor with Graves disease.

V usage is TRBV27 and J usage is TRBJ2-2, with D maybe TRBD1 (6 bases). Germline V gene sequence: CDR1 MNHEY, CDR2 SMNVEV (reference sequence). The CDR3 consists of 14 residues. The ends were cut back, 2 bases at V and 3 bases at J, with 7 bases in the middle. The CDR3 DNA sequence: TGTGCCAGCAGTTTAAACAGGGACACCGGGGAGCTGTTTTTT. It translates to CASSLNRDTGELFF.

This rearrangement joins TRBV27 to TRBJ2-7; D ambiguous. Germline CDR1 and CDR2: MNHEY and SMNVEV (reference sequence). V shed 5 bases and J shed 5 bases, with 16 bases lying between them. The CDR3 extends over 14 amino acids. CDR3 DNA: TGTGCCAGCAGTCACCTTCGGACCGTGAACGAGCAGTACTTC. This codes for CASSHLRTVNEQYF.

This clonotype was picked up many times. The chain links TRBV27 to TRBJ1-2, with D possibly matching TRBD1 (6 bases). V gave up 5 bases and J gave up 2 bases, with 15 bases separating them. CDR1 and CDR2 from the germline V gene are MNHEY and SMNVEV (reference sequence). The length of the CDR3 is 15 residues. The CDR3 DNA reads TGTGCCAGCAGTGCCCTGGGGGGGCCCAACTATGGCTACACCTTC. Protein: CASSALGGPNYGYTF.

This rearrangement joins TRBV6-1 to TRBJ2-7; 8 bases are a match to TRBD1. The CDR3 has 17 residues. With 3 bases clipped from V and 3 bases from J, the junction kept 13 bases outside the gene matches. CDR1 is MNHNS, CDR2 SASEGT, per germline. The DNA of the CDR3 is TGTGCCAGCAGTGATGGATATCCGGGACAGGAGGACTACGAGCAGTACTTC. This gives the protein CASSDGYPGQEDYEQYF.

A note on this clonotype: A read error may account for a junction end that differs from germline. The genes are TRBV6-1 and TRBJ1-6; TRBD1 aligns across 7 bases. The CDR3 is made up of 15 amino acids. Germline CDR1 reads MNHNS; CDR2 reads SASEGT. The CDR3 protein is CACRFTRQGYSPLHF. The CDR3 nucleotides read TGTGCCTGCAGATTCACTCGACAGGGTTATTCACCCCTCCACTTT.

The J gene is TRBJ1-2, the V gene TRBV29-1; D gene ambiguous. The germline V gene encodes CDR1 SQVTM and CDR2 ANQGSEA. The CDR3 spans 15 residues. The V gene lost 3 bases and the J gene lost 0 bases, with 14 bases spanning the gap. Written as DNA, the CDR3 is TGCAGCGTTGACAGCGTGTCAGGTACTAACTATGGCTACACCTTC. Translated: CSVDSVSGTNYGYTF.

This clonotype appeared a few times. The V and J genes are TRBV5-1 and TRBJ2-7; 16 bases are shared with TRBD2. J lost 2 bases, V lost 4 bases, and 6 bases had no gene match. The V gene's germline CDR1 is SGHRS and CDR2 YFSETQ. The CDR3 spans 17 residues. The CDR3 DNA follows: TGCGCCAGCAGCGAGCCGGGACTAGCGGGAGGGGCCTACGAGCAGTACTTC. It codes for CASSEPGLAGGAYEQYF.

The genes are TRBV7-2 and TRBJ1-2; no firm D call. Trimming took off 0 bases at V and 1 base at J, with 9 bases between the two ends. The V gene's germline CDR1 is SGHTA and CDR2 FQGNSA. CDR3 length: 15 amino acids. The CDR3 sequence: CASSLATTHNYGYTF. The CDR3 DNA reads as TGTGCCAGCAGCTTAGCCACAACCCATAACTATGGCTACACCTTC.